One and the same sample provided the 9 T cell receptor beta chains below, sequenced in a study of blood T cell repertoires in COVID-19 (dated by TCRdb to about 2020). Libraries were made using the immunoSEQ multiplex PCR assay. Entries here come from immuneACCESS through TCRdb and include only in-frame sequences with V and J called. Some clones fail to appear in such tables; in the studies checked, an unresolved V gene covers under half of the shortfall, and the cause of the remainder is unknown. The sample data list about 350,000 clones, and roughly nine tenths of these were observed just once. 3.5% to 4% of the sample goes to the ten largest clones. Sample: peripheral blood. These receptors all stem from a woman in her fifties or sixties with COVID-19, enrolled during active disease.

V gene TRBV29-1 combines with J gene TRBJ1-1; maybe TRBD1 (6 bases). This CDR3 comprises 13 residues. Germline assignment: CDR1 SQVTM and CDR2 ANQGSEA. V was cut by 7 bases and J by 4 bases, with 16 bases left in between. CDR3 coding DNA: TGCAGCGCCGCCAGGGGTGTTGGCACTGAAGCTTTCTTT. It encodes CSAARGVGTEAFF.

This chain uses TRBV6-5 with TRBJ2-4; tentatively, D is TRBD1 (5 bases). The CDR3 contains 14 residues. Trimming took off 5 bases at V and 1 base at J, with 9 bases between the two ends. Germline-derived CDR1 and CDR2 are MNHEY and SVGAGI. The CDR3 is CASSPGLAKNIQYF. CDR3 nucleotide sequence: TGTGCCAGCAGTCCAGGGTTGGCCAAAAACATTCAGTACTTC.

CDR3 nucleotides: TGTGCCAGCAGCCAAGATAGGGGGGGCTCGCGTTCACCCCTCCACTTT. Residues: CASSQDRGGSRSPLHF. This sequence joins TRBV4-2 and TRBJ1-6, with a weak D call TRBD1 (6 bases). Germline V gene sequence: CDR1 LGHNA, CDR2 YNFKEQ. With 0 bases removed from V and 9 bases from J, the gap between germline ends came to 15 bases. The CDR3 runs 16 residues.

The chain uses TRBV10-3 and TRBJ1-4; weak D call: TRBD1 (6 bases). The V end was cut by 3 bases, the J end by 4 bases, with 12 bases between. This CDR3 has 15 residues. Germline-derived CDR1 and CDR2 are ENHRY and SYGVKD. The DNA of the CDR3 is TGTGCCATCAGTGATACAGGGACAATTAATGAAAAACTGTTTTTT. This sequence encodes CAISDTGTINEKLFF.

The V gene is TRBV7-3, the J gene TRBJ1-1; 7 bases fit TRBD1. This CDR3 has 15 residues. Losses at the gene ends were 4 bases for V and 1 base for J; bases not matched to a gene: 6. Germline assignment: CDR1 SGHTA and CDR2 FQGTGA. Here the CDR3 reads CASSSSGQTNTEAFF. CDR3 sequence (DNA): TGTGCCAGCAGCTCATCGGGACAGACGAACACTGAAGCTTTCTTT.

The chain has TRBV5-4 and TRBJ1-6, with D unresolved. Germline-derived CDR1 and CDR2 are SGHNT and YYREEE (reference sequence). The CDR3 runs to 12 residues. V lost 4 bases, J lost 7 bases, and 6 bases lay in between. In nucleotides, the CDR3 is TGTGCCAGCAGCGGAGGGAATTCACCCCTCCACTTT. It encodes CASSGGNSPLHF.

This chain links TRBV2 with TRBJ1-5, with TRBD1 as a possible D gene (5 bases). V was pared by 4 bases and J by 6 bases, with 16 bases between. The CDR3 loop spans 15 amino acids. Germline CDR1 is SNHLY and CDR2 is FYNNEI. The CDR3 sequence: CASSVGQASIQPQHF. As DNA, the CDR3 is TGTGCCAGCAGTGTGGGGCAGGCGTCAATTCAGCCCCAGCATTTT.

This chain joins TRBV28 and TRBJ1-1, with TRBD1 identical over 10 bases. V lost 6 bases and J lost 4; bases outside the gene matches: 11. The CDR3 runs to 16 residues. Germline CDR1 reads MDHEN; CDR2 reads SYDVKM. In DNA form, the CDR3 reads TGTGCCAGCAGCCCGTCCCGACAGGGGGCATTCACTGAAGCTTTCTTT. It encodes CASSPSRQGAFTEAFF.

J is TRBJ2-7 and V is TRBV5-1; unclear D gene. Germline V gene sequence: CDR1 SGHRS, CDR2 YFSETQ. V lost 0 bases to trimming and J lost 0 bases, with 7 bases between them. This CDR3 is 14 amino acids long. The CDR3: CASSLGPGSYEQYF. The CDR3 nucleotides read TGCGCCAGCAGCTTGGGACCGGGCTCCTACGAGCAGTACTTC.